What follows are 13 T cell receptor beta chains derived from one specimen sequenced in a study of chemoradiotherapy in HPV16-positive cancers. Data came from immunoSEQ multiplex PCR; TCRdb stores just in-frame clones and leaves some out. The sample has thousands of clones, approximately 90% seen once. Sample: blood, taken from a patient who underwent chemoradiotherapy. Every receptor here comes from a human donor with HPV-associated anogenital cancer.

This sequence joins TRBV9 and TRBJ2-1; 13 bases align to TRBD2. CDR3 size: 17 residues. Germline CDR1 SGDLS, CDR2 YYNGEE. The trim removed 4 bases at V and 6 bases at J, leaving 10 bases unmatched. The CDR3 coding sequence is TGTGCCAGCAGCCCCCAAGGGGGACTAGCGGGGTTCAATGAGCAGTTCTTC. This gives the protein CASSPQGGLAGFNEQFF.

The chain has TRBV7-2 and TRBJ2-1, with D unresolved. The CDR3 has 15 amino acids. The V gene lost 1 base and the J gene lost 0 bases, with 7 bases spanning the gap. CDR1 and CDR2 (germline): SGHTA, FQGNSA. The CDR3 is CASSLGIGSYNEQFF. CDR3 DNA sequence: TGTGCCAGCAGCTTAGGGATAGGCTCCTACAATGAGCAGTTCTTC.

This clone appeared a single time. This sequence joins TRBV19 and TRBJ1-6; TRBD1 might be the D (5 bases). The CDR3 length is 14 residues. Germline V gives CDR1 LNHDA, CDR2 SQIVND (reference sequence). The ends were cut back, 6 bases at V and 6 bases at J, with 12 bases in the middle. This chain's CDR3 is CASRLTGSNSPLHF. As DNA, the CDR3 is TGTGCCAGTAGGCTTACAGGCAGTAATTCACCCCTCCACTTT. Full variable domain (outside the CDR3, taken from reference TRBV19 and TRBJ1-6): DGGITQSPKYLFRKEGQNVTLSCEQNLNHDAMYWYRQDPGQGLRLIYYSQIVNDFQKGDIAEGYSVSREKKESFPLTVTSAQKNPTAFYLCASRLTGSNSPLHFGNGTRLTVT.

The chain carries TRBV27 and TRBJ2-5; TRBD2 aligns across 7 bases. Trimming took 4 bases from V and 5 from J; bases not matched to a gene: 1. Germline CDR1 and CDR2: MNHEY and SMNVEV (reference sequence). This CDR3 comprises 12 residues. This CDR3 reads CASSYGGETQYF. Here the CDR3 DNA reads TGTGCCAGCAGTTACGGGGGGGAGACCCAGTACTTC.

The chain links TRBV7-9 to TRBJ2-3, with no clear D. CDR1 is SEHNR, CDR2 FQNEAQ, per germline (reference sequence). V lost 6 bases to trimming and J lost 5 bases, with 12 bases between them. The CDR3 covers 13 residues. CDR3 residues: CASRPSGRDTQYF. In DNA form, the CDR3 reads TGTGCCAGCAGACCAAGTGGACGAGATACGCAGTATTTT.

The V call is TRBV5-1, the J call TRBJ2-3; perhaps TRBD2 as D (6 bases). V dropped 0 bases and J dropped 6 bases, with 11 bases sitting between them. CDR1 is SGHRS and CDR2 is YFSETQ in the germline V gene. The CDR3 has 14 residues. DNA of the CDR3: TGCGCCAGCAGCTTGGAGACTAGTGTGGATACGCAGTATTTT. This encodes CASSLETSVDTQYF.

V is TRBV6-1 and J is TRBJ1-5; 7 bases line up with TRBD1. Losses at the gene ends were 4 bases for V and 6 bases for J; bases not matched to a gene: 9. The germline CDR1 and CDR2 sequences are MNHNS and SASEGT. The length of the CDR3 is 15 residues. DNA for the CDR3: TGTGCCAGCAGTGGCAGACAGGGTGGTTTTCAGCCCCAGCATTTT. This sequence encodes CASSGRQGGFQPQHF.

The genes are TRBV11-3 and TRBJ1-1, with 7 bases aligning to TRBD1. CDR1 and CDR2 (germline): SGHNT, YENEEA. The CDR3 is made up of 15 amino acids. The ends lost 1 base at V and 2 bases at J; junction bases unmatched: 4. The DNA for the CDR3 is TGTGCCAGCAGCTTAGCAGGGGGGCATAACACTGAAGCTTTCTTT. Translated: CASSLAGGHNTEAFF.

This chain connects TRBV7-2 to TRBJ1-2; tentative D call: TRBD1 (6 bases). Germline V gives CDR1 SGHTA, CDR2 FQGNSA. The CDR3 totals 16 residues. V lost 5 bases and J lost 5, with 21 bases in between. The CDR3 DNA follows: TGTGCCAGCAGCAATCGACAGGCCTGGGGGCAATATGGCTACACCTTC. This gives the protein CASSNRQAWGQYGYTF. The full variable domain, in which reference TRBV7-2 and TRBJ1-2 provide the parts outside the CDR3, is GAGVSQSPSNKVTEKGKDVELRCDPISGHTALYWYRQSLGQGLEFLIYFQGNSAPDKSGLPSDRFSAERTGGSVSTLTIQRTQQEDSAVYLCASSNRQAWGQYGYTFGSGTRLTVV.

The CDR3 sequence: CSATDRDYGYTF. In DNA, the CDR3 is TGCAGCGCTACCGACAGGGACTATGGCTACACCTTC. The rearrangement uses TRBV29-1 and TRBJ1-2; 7 bases match TRBD1. Trimming took 7 bases from V and 3 from J; bases not matched to a gene: 5. The germline gives CDR1 SQVTM, CDR2 ANQGSEA. The CDR3 loop spans 12 amino acids.

The chain is built from TRBV11-2 and TRBJ2-1; TRBD2 matches 11 bases. Germline V gene data show CDR1 as SGHAT and CDR2 as FQNNGV. There are 15 residues in the CDR3. V dropped 2 bases and J dropped 7; count of bases not matched to a gene: 4. The CDR3: CASSLLPSGRNEQFF. The DNA for the CDR3 is TGTGCCAGCAGCTTACTGCCTAGCGGGAGGAATGAGCAGTTCTTC.

In the case of this clone: The conserved final phenylalanine or tryptophan is absent from the CDR3, which likely points to a read error. The rearrangement links TRBV28 to TRBJ1-2, with D uncertain. The V gene's germline CDR1 is MDHEN and CDR2 SYDVKM. The CDR3 has 12 amino acids. Between the trimmed V and J ends, which lost 8 bases and 6 bases, there was a span of 13 bases. CDR3 DNA sequence: TGTGCCAGCCGAATGGGATTGAATGGCTACACCCTC. This sequence encodes CASRMGLNGYTL.

Comments on this clone: A junction end diverges from the germline sequence, so it may reflect a read error. The chain links TRBV15 to TRBJ1-1, with D hard to call. This CDR3 has 15 residues. Per the germline V gene, CDR1 is LNHNV and CDR2 is YYDKDF (reference sequence). The CDR3 here is CATSRGADLKTEAFF. The CDR3 DNA reads as TGTGCCACCAGCAGAGGTGCGGACTTGAAGACTGAAGCTTTCTTT.